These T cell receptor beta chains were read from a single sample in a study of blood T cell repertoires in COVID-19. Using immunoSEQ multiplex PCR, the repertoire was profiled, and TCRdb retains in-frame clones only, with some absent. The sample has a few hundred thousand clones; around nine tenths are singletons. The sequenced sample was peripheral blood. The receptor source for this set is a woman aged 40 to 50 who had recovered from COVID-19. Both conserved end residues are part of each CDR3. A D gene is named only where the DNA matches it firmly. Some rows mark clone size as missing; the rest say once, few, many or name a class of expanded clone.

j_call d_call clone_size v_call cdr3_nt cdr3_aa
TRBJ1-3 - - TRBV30 TGTGCCCGGTGCTTAAGCTCTGGAAACACCATATATTTT CARCLSSGNTIYF
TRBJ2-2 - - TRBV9 TGTGCCAGCAGCGTAGGAGGGGGCACCGGGGAGCTGTTTTTT CASSVGGGTGELFF
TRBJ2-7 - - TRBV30 TGTGCCTGGAGTATCACCGGGAGCCCCTACGAGCAGTACTTC CAWSITGSPYEQYF
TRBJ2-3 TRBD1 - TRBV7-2 TGTGCCAGCAGCAAAAAGGTGACAGGGTCAGATACGCAGTATTTT CASSKKVTGSDTQYF
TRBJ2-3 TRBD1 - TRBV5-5 TGTGCCAGCAGCCCAAGGGTAGGGGGCTTCTCTGGGGATACGCAGTATTTT CASSPRVGGFSGDTQYF
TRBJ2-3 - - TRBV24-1 TGTGCCACCAGTGAGAGAACAGATACGCAGTATTTT CATSERTDTQYF
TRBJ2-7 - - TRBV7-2 TGTGCCAGCAGCTTAGGGACGACTAGAATGAGCTCCTACGAGCAGTACTTC CASSLGTTRMSSYEQYF
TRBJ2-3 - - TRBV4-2 TGTGCCAGCAGCCAAGACCCAGGTTGGTCTAGCACAGATACGCAGTATTTT CASSQDPGWSSTDTQYF
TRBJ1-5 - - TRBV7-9 TGTGCCAGCAGCTTATCGTGGCAGGGTGGCAATCAGCCCCAGCATTTT CASSLSWQGGNQPQHF
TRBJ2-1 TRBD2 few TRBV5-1 TGCGCCAGCAGCTTGGGGACTAGTACCCACAATGAGCAGTTCTTC CASSLGTSTHNEQFF
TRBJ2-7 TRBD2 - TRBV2 TGTGCCATAACCCGAAGGGGAGGGACCTACGAGCAGTACTTC CAITRRGGTYEQYF
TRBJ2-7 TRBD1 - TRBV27 TGTGCCAGCAGGAGGGACAGGGGGCACTACGAGCAGTACTTC CASRRDRGHYEQYF
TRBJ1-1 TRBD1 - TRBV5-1 TGCGCCAGCAGCTCACAGGGGGCGGACACTGAAGCTTTCTTT CASSSQGADTEAFF
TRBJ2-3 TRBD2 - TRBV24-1 TGTGCCACCAGTGTAGCGGGAGCGTGGACAGATACGCAGTATTTT CATSVAGAWTDTQYF
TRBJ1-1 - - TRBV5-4 TGTGCCAGCAGCTTCCGGGGTGGCACTGAAGCTTTCTTT CASSFRGGTEAFF
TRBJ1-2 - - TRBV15 TGTGCCACCAGCAGACCCTCCTATGGCTACACCTTC CATSRPSYGYTF
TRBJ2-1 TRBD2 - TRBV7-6 TGTGCCAGCAGCTCGACTAGCGGGAGCTACAATGAGCAGTTCTTC CASSSTSGSYNEQFF
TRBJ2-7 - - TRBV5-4 TGTGCCAGCAGCGCCGGGTCCTACGAGCAGTACTTC CASSAGSYEQYF
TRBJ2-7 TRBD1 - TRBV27 TGTGCCAGCAGTTTAGGGGACAGGGGCTCCTACGAGCAGTACTTC CASSLGDRGSYEQYF
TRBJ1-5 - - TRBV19 TGTGCCAGTAGCAAAGGGGCCGTAGGGGATCAGCCCCAGCATTTT CASSKGAVGDQPQHF
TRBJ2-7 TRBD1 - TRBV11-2 TGTGCCAGCAGCCCGGGGACAGGGGTTGGGGAGCAGTACTTC CASSPGTGVGEQYF
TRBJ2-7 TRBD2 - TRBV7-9 TGTGCCAGCAGCTTAGCTGGTAAGACTAGCGGGAGCGACGAGCAGTACTTC CASSLAGKTSGSDEQYF
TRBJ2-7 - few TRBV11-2 TGTGCCAGCAGCTTCGATTTACAGGGTCCTCCCTACGAGCAGTACTTC CASSFDLQGPPYEQYF
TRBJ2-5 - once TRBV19 TGTGCCAGTAGTATACAGGTGTTCCAAGAGACCCAGTACTTC CASSIQVFQETQYF
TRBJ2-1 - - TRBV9 TGTGCCAGCAGCGTAGGGTTTGGGGGCCATGAGCAGTTCTTC CASSVGFGGHEQFF
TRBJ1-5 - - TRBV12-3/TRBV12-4 TGTGCCAGCAGCCGTGGGCCCAATCAGCCCCAGCATTTT CASSRGPNQPQHF
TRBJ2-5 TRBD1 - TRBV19 TGTGCCAGCAGGGGGGAGACCCAGTACTTC CASRGETQYF
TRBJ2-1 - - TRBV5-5 TGTGCCAGCAGCTTGGAACGATCCAGCAATGAGCAGTTCTTC CASSLERSSNEQFF
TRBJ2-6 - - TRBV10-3 TGTGCCATCACCCCAGGGGTGGCTGGGGCCAACGTCCTGACTTTC CAITPGVAGANVLTF
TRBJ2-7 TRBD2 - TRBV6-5 TGTGCCAGCAGTTACGGGGCGGGAGGGCCCTACGAGCAGTACTTC CASSYGAGGPYEQYF
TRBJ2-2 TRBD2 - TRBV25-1 TGTGCCAGCAGCCCTCGTCGGGGGGCCGGGGAGCTGTTTTTT CASSPRRGAGELFF
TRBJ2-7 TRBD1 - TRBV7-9 TGTGCCAGCAGCTCCGGACAGGCAGCCTACGAGCAGTACTTC CASSSGQAAYEQYF
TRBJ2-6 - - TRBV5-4 TGTGCCAGCAGCTTGGCGAGGGAGGCTGGGGCCAACGTCCTGACTTTC CASSLAREAGANVLTF
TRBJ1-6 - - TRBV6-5 TGTGCCAGCAGTCGACAGGATTGGGGTTCACCCCTCCACTTT CASSRQDWGSPLHF
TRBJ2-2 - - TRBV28 TGTGCCAGCAGATCGGGACTTCTCACCGGGGAGCTGTTTTTT CASRSGLLTGELFF
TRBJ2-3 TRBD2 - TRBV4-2 TGTGCCAGCAGCCGCGTCCTCGGCGGGGGGGGTAGTTCAGATACGCAGTATTTT CASSRVLGGGGSSDTQYF
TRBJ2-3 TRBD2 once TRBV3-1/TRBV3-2 TGTGCCAGGGATAAGCGGGAGGGAACAGATACGCAGTATTTT CARDKREGTDTQYF
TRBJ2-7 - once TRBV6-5 TGTGCCAGCAGTTACAAGGGGCCCCCCTACGAGCAGTACTTC CASSYKGPPYEQYF
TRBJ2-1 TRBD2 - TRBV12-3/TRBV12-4 TGTGCCAGCAGTTCATGGGGGGGGGAGCAGTTCTTC CASSSWGGEQFF
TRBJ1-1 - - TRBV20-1 TGCAGTGCTAGTTCAGTAGGGAGTATGAACACTGAAGCTTTCTTT CSASSVGSMNTEAFF
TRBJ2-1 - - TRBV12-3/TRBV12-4 TGTGCCAGCAGTTTACTCAATGAGCAGTTCTTC CASSLLNEQFF
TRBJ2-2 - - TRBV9 TGTGCCAGCAGCCCCCAGGTGAGGGCTGGCACCGGGGAGCTGTTTTTT CASSPQVRAGTGELFF
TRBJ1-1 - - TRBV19 TGTGCCAGTAGTATCTTCGGCAGGGATGGAACTGAAGCTTTCTTT CASSIFGRDGTEAFF
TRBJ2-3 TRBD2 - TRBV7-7 TGTGCTAGCAGCGCCCAGGGAGGGGCAGATACGCAGTATTTT CASSAQGGADTQYF
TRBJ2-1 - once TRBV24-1 TGTGCCACCAGTGCGGCGGCCGAGGGCCCCAATGAGCAGTTCTTC CATSAAAEGPNEQFF
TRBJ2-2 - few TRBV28 TGTGCCAGCACACACGGGTCTGCGAACACCGGGGAGCTGTTTTTT CASTHGSANTGELFF
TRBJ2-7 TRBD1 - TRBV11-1 TGTGCCAGCAGCGCGGACAGGGGTCCCTACGAGCAGTACTTC CASSADRGPYEQYF
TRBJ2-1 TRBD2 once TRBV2 TGTGCCAGCAGTGTCGGTAGCGGGGGGGACTGGGGTGAGCAGTTCTTC CASSVGSGGDWGEQFF
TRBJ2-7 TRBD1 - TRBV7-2 TGTGCCAGCAGCCAAGGGACAGCCTCCTACGAGCAGTACTTC CASSQGTASYEQYF
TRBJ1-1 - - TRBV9 TGTGCCAGCAGCGTAGACGGGGAGAACACTGAAGCTTTCTTT CASSVDGENTEAFF
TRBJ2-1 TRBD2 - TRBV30 TGTGCCTGGAGGTCAATAGCGGGAGGGCCGAGGTCTTACAATGAGCAGTTCTTC CAWRSIAGGPRSYNEQFF
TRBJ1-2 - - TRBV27 TGTGCCAGCAGACCAGGGCAGGCTAAAGGCTACACCTTC CASRPGQAKGYTF
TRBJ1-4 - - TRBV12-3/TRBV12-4 TGTGCCAGCACCCAGGGGTTGGGGGAAAAACTGTTTTTT CASTQGLGEKLFF
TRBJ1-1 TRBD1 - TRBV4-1 TGCGCCAGCAGCCAAGAAGCAGGGGGCAGTGAAGCTTTCTTT CASSQEAGGSEAFF